A selection of T cell receptor beta chains follows, all from one sample in a study of T-cell memory formation after mild COVID-19. TCRdb recomputed calls from the 5' RACE reads with MiXCR, one row per CDR3 protein. This table holds hundreds of thousands of distinct CDR3 sequences, 15% to 20% found once. Sequencing was carried out using PBMCs or a T cell subset sorted from them (not recorded which). These receptor sequences come from an adult woman who had mild COVID-19 (a few samples of this study predate the infection). Cell type and time point are not known. Each CDR3 is given with its conserved first and last residue. The D gene is left open where the match is weak. Some rows have no size entry. The others give once, few or many, or a class for an expanded clone.

clone size,D gene,V gene,J gene,CDR3 DNA,CDR3 protein
few,TRBD1,TRBV20-1,TRBJ1-1,TGCAGTGCCCCACCGGGACAGGGATGCACTGAAGCTTTCTTT,CSAPPGQGCTEAFF
once,NA,TRBV27,TRBJ1-1,TGTGCCAGCAGTCAATGGCTCCCCAGTCAAACTGAAGCTTTCTTT,CASSQWLPSQTEAFF
once,NA,TRBV20-1,TRBJ2-1,TGCAGTGCTAGAGGCACAAGAATCAATGAGCAGTTCTTC,CSARGTRINEQFF
NA,NA,TRBV20-1,TRBJ2-1,TGCAGTGCTAGTCGGAGGAATGAGCAGTTCTTC,CSASRRNEQFF
few,TRBD1,TRBV23-1,TRBJ2-7,TGCGCCAGCAGTCATCCCCACAGGGGCCCAGCACACATGGACGAGCAGTACTTC,CASSHPHRGPAHMDEQYF
NA,TRBD2,TRBV4-3,TRBJ2-3,TGCGCCAGCAGCCTCAATCCGGGACTAGCGGTCACAGATACGCAGTATTTT,CASSLNPGLAVTDTQYF
many,NA,TRBV7-9,TRBJ2-7,TGTGCCAGCAGCTTCATATACGGAAGCGAGCAGTACTTC,CASSFIYGSEQYF
few,NA,TRBV24-1,TRBJ2-3,TGTGCCACCAGTGATTTGGTCCGGTCTGCATCCACAGATACGCAGTATTTT,CATSDLVRSASTDTQYF
NA,NA,TRBV2,TRBJ1-2,TGTGCCAGCAGTGGGGGTGACTCGGTCTATGGCTACACCTTC,CASSGGDSVYGYTF
NA,NA,TRBV2,TRBJ2-1,TGTGCCAGCCGACTCGAGGGTGACGAGCAGTTCTTC,CASRLEGDEQFF
few,TRBD2,TRBV5-1,TRBJ2-1,TGCGCCAGCACCTGGACTAGCAGAGGGTATGAGCAGTTCTTC,CASTWTSRGYEQFF
few,NA,TRBV5-1,TRBJ2-5,TGCGCCAGCGGAACGGGGCAAGAGACCCAGTACTTC,CASGTGQETQYF
few,NA,TRBV5-1,TRBJ1-2,TGCGCCAGCAGCTCTTTAAACCTAAAAGGGGCCTATGGCTACACCTTC,CASSSLNLKGAYGYTF
NA,NA,TRBV5-1,TRBJ2-3,TGCGCCAGCACCACCGTCGATACGCAGTATTTT,CASTTVDTQYF
NA,TRBD1,TRBV27,TRBJ2-7,TGTGCCAGCAGTTTAATTCGGGACAGGGGTTACGAGCAGTACTTC,CASSLIRDRGYEQYF
few,TRBD2,TRBV7-8,TRBJ2-5,TGTGCCAGCAGCTCTCGGACTAGCGGGGGGCAAAGCAAACAAGAGACCCAGTACTTC,CASSSRTSGGQSKQETQYF
NA,NA,TRBV3-1,TRBJ1-5,TGTGCCAGCAGCCGAGCTACTGATCAGCCCCAGCATTTT,CASSRATDQPQHF
NA,NA,TRBV12-3/TRBV12-4,TRBJ2-6,TGTGCCAGCGGGAGGAGCTCTGGGGCCAACGTCCTGACTTTC,CASGRSSGANVLTF
NA,NA,TRBV7-3,TRBJ2-7,TGTGCCAGCAGCGCCGTGGCGGGCCCCTACGAGCAGTACTTC,CASSAVAGPYEQYF
few,NA,TRBV4-3,TRBJ2-7,TGCGCCAGCAGCCAAGACACTACGGGACATCTAACCTACGAGCAGTACTTC,CASSQDTTGHLTYEQYF
NA,TRBD2,TRBV2,TRBJ2-1,TGTGCCAGCCCTACCCTCGCTGGCGGGAGGCCCTACAATGAGCAGTTCTTC,CASPTLAGGRPYNEQFF
NA,NA,TRBV7-9,TRBJ2-1,TGTGCCAGCAGCTATCCGACCCAGGGTTTCTCCTACAATGAGCAGTTCTTC,CASSYPTQGFSYNEQFF
NA,NA,TRBV20-1,TRBJ2-7,TGCAGTGCCCACAGGACGGAATCCTACGAGCAGTACTTC,CSAHRTESYEQYF
NA,NA,TRBV29-1,TRBJ1-5,TGCAGCGTTCAAGACTCCTCAGGGGGCAATCAGCCCCAGCATTTT,CSVQDSSGGNQPQHF
NA,NA,TRBV11-2,TRBJ2-4,TGTGCCAGCAGCCCTGGGACAAGGGACATTCAGTACTTC,CASSPGTRDIQYF
many,NA,TRBV7-9,TRBJ2-3,TGTGCCAGCAGCTCCGCGGGCACAGATACGCAGTATTTT,CASSSAGTDTQYF
NA,NA,TRBV9,TRBJ1-3,TGTGCCAGCAGCGTAAGGAGCTCTGGAAACACCATATATTTT,CASSVRSSGNTIYF
few,NA,TRBV6-5,TRBJ2-5,TGTGCCAGCAGTTCGGGCGTAACGGGGGAAGAGACCCAGTACTTC,CASSSGVTGEETQYF
few,NA,TRBV5-1,TRBJ2-7,TGCGCCAGCAGCTTGAGCAGGTTCTACGAGCAGTACTTC,CASSLSRFYEQYF
NA,TRBD2,TRBV24-1,TRBJ2-1,TGTGCCACCAGTGATCCTGGACTAGCGGGAGGGTATGAGCAGTTCTTC,CATSDPGLAGGYEQFF